This TCR beta chain was profiled in a study of PD-1 blockade in classical Hodgkin lymphoma (dated by TCRdb to 2020 to 2021). In terms of the full investigation: Nivolumab dosing was 3 mg/kg intravenously every 2 weeks, continuing until either disease progression or unacceptable toxicity. The study used TCR beta sequencing and CyTOF to define a peripheral blood immune signature of response to PD-1 blockade in classical Hodgkin lymphoma. Broader findings and caveats from the paper: Baseline diversity similar to that of newly diagnosed patients was observed in trial patients achieving complete response, whereas significantly lower diversity was observed in partial responders and progressors. A significant rise by C4D1 was seen in CD4+ but not CD8+ TCR diversity (p=0.0027 vs p=0.16), with the rise being most apparent in complete responders (p=0.02). Diversity was lower in patients who began nivolumab less than 1 year after ASCT, so these patients were left out of later analyses to avoid confounding by immune reconstitution. Newly diagnosed patients were reported to have lower baseline TCR diversity than healthy donors, and relapsed/refractory patients were reported to have lower baseline TCR diversity still. The study was limited to a single clinical trial cohort, and causes of repertoire differences, possibly disease activity or prior therapy, remained undefined.

As for this clone: It lacks a known antigen. There are no base qualities to consult, and no much larger clone falls within one base.

The Qiagen DNeasy kit was used to extract genomic DNA from unsorted PBMCs and from the negatively selected CD4+ and CD8+ fractions. Amplification of TCR beta CDR3 regions was done by immunoSEQ multiplex PCR with primers that anneal to V and J segments. A synthetic immune receptor repertoire was used to minimize amplification bias, and any remaining bias was removed computationally after sequencing. The paper's processing steps were these. Custom Python scripts were used to quantify repertoire diversity as the Shannon entropy index. Unsorted, CD4+ and CD8+ repertoires were examined separately, except in combined analyses, for which CD4+ and CD8+ sequences were merged in silico. Clonal expansion was defined as at least a 2-fold frequency increase after treatment relative to C1D1, with a pseudocount of 0.5 for undetected baseline clones. Clones with 0 or 1 copy at C1D1 were defined as singleton clones, while clones with 2 or more copies were defined as non-singleton clones. Clones expanded in unsorted samples were labelled as CD4+, CD8+ or unknown by matching protein sequences in sorted samples from the same patient. Diversity changes from C1D1 to C4D1 were tested in paired samples using Wilcoxon tests. Not all clones reach the TCRdb copy of this immuneACCESS table, which keeps in-frame sequences only. Checked studies attribute under half of the gap to unresolved V genes and leave the rest unexplained. V and J calls plus clone size are reproduced from that table; the DNA served to infer D and trimming. Within this sample are about 41,000 clones, with roughly 80% of them counted one time only. 20% to 25% of the sample is in the top ten clones.

Explained via the paper, the time point label denotes: cycle 1 day 1 (C1D1), immediately before nivolumab initiation. Relapse after autologous stem cell transplantation had occurred in all trial patients, and cohorts A, B and C were distinguished by prior brentuximab vedotin exposure. A total of around 59 patients with relapsed/refractory classical Hodgkin lymphoma made up the trial cohort, and each patient's best overall response was complete response, partial response or progressive disease. Trial patients were treated with single-agent nivolumab in the multi-cohort phase II CheckMate 205 trial. Best overall response was determined by an independent review committee according to the 2007 International Working Group response criteria. Trial PBMCs were collected just before the start of nivolumab (C1D1) and during therapy at cycle 2 day 1 and cycle 4 day 1. After peripheral blood was drawn into 8 mL Vacutainer Cell Preparation Tubes, PBMCs were isolated by centrifugation and then cryopreserved.

V and J lose 0 bases and 1 base, and a span of 3 bases separates them. The CDR3 has 13 amino acids, counting the end cysteine and phenylalanine. Only CDR3 DNA is held: 39 bases, read in frame from base 1. CDR1 and CDR2 (PRHDT, FYEKMQ) derive from the germline V gene (reference sequence). The sequences come from peripheral blood mononuclear cells (PBMCs), collected at baseline. This clonotype was sampled from a human donor with classical Hodgkin lymphoma. The chain is assembled from TRBV13 and TRBJ2-5; the D gene identity is not certain. The CDR3 in this case is CASSLGLQETQYF. The DNA sequence is as follows: TGTGCCAGCAGCTTAGGCCTCCAAGAGACCCAGTACTTC.